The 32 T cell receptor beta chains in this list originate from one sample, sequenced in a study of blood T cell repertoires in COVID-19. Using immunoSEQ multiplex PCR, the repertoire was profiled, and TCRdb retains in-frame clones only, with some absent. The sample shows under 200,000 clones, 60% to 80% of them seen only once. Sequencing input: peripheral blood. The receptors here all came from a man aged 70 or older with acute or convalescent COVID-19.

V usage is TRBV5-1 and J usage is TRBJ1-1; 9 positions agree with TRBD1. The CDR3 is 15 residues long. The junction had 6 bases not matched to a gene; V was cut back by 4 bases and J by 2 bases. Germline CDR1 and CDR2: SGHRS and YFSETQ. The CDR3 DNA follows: TGCGCCAGCAGCGAGAGGACAGGGGCCAACACTGAAGCTTTCTTT. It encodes CASSERTGANTEAFF.

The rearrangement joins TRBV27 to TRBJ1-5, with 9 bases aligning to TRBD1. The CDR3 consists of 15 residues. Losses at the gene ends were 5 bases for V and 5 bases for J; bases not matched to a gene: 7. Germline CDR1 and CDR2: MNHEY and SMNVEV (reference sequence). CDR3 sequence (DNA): TGTGCCAGCAGTCTCTCGGGGACAGGGCATCAGCCCCAGCATTTT. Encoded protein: CASSLSGTGHQPQHF.

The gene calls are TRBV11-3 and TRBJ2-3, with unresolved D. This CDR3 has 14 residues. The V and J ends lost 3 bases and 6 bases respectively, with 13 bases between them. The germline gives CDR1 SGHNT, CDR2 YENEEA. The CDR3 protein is CASSLETPGDTQYF. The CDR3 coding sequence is TGTGCCAGCAGCTTGGAGACGCCCGGTGATACGCAGTATTTT.

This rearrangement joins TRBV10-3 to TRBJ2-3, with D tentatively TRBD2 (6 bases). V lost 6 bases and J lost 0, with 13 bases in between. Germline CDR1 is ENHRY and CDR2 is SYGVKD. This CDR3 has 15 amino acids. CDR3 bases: TGTGCCATCAGATCAGGACTACTTAGCACAGATACGCAGTATTTT. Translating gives CAIRSGLLSTDTQYF.

The CDR3 DNA sequence: TGTGCCAGCAGCACGAGGACAGGGGTACGATATGGCTACACCTTC. This sequence encodes CASSTRTGVRYGYTF. The chain joins TRBV5-8 to TRBJ1-2; 9 nucleotides line up with TRBD1. J gave up 5 bases and V 4 bases, and 9 bases lay outside the gene matches. This CDR3 comprises 15 residues. Germline CDR1 and CDR2: SGHTS and YDEGEE.

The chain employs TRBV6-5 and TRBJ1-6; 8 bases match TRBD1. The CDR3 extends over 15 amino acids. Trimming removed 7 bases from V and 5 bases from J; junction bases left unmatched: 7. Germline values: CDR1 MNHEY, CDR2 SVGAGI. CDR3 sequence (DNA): TGTGCCAGCATTCGAGACAGGGGCAATAATTCACCCCTCCACTTT. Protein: CASIRDRGNNSPLHF.

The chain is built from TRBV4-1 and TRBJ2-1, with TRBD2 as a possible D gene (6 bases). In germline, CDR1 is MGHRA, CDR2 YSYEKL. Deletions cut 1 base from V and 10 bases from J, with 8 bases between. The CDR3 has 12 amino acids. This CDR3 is CASSQGGAEQFF. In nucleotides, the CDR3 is TGCGCCAGCAGCCAAGGCGGGGCCGAGCAGTTCTTC.

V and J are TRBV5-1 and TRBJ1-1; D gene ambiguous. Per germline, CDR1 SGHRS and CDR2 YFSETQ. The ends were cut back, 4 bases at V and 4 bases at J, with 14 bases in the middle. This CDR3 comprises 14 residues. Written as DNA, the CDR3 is TGCGCCAGCAGCCGTCGCCCAGGAGGCACTGAAGCTTTCTTT. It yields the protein CASSRRPGGTEAFF.

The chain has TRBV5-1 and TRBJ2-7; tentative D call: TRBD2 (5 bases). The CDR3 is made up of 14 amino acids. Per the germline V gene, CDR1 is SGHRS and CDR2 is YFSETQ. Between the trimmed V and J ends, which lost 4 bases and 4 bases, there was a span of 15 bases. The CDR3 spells CASSPVGDPYEQYF. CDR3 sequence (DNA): TGCGCCAGCAGCCCCGTCGGGGATCCTTACGAGCAGTACTTC.

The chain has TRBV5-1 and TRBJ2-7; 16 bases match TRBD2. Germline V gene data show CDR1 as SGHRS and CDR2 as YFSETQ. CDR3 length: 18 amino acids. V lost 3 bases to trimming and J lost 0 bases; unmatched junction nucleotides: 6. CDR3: CASSSGLAGGPTSYEQYF. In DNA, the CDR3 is TGCGCCAGCAGCTCGGGACTAGCGGGGGGGCCAACCTCCTACGAGCAGTACTTC.

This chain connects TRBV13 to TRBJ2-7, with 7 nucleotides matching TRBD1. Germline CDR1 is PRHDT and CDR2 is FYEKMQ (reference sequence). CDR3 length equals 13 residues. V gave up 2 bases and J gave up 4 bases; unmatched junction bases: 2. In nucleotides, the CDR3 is TGTGCCAGCAGCTTACAGGGGGAGTACGAGCAGTACTTC. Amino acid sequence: CASSLQGEYEQYF.

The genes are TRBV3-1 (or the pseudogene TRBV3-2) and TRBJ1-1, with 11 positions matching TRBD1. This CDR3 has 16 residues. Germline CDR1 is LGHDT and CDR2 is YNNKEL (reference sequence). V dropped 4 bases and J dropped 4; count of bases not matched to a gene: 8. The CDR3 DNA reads TGTGCCAGCAGCCCCCCGGGACAGGGGGGGGGCACTGAAGCTTTCTTT. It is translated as CASSPPGQGGGTEAFF.

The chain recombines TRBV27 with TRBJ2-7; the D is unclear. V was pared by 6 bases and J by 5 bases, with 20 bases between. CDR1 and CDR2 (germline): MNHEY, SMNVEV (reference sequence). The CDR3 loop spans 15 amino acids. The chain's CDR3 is CASSQISVLSNEQYF. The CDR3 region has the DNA TGTGCCAGCAGCCAAATTTCAGTTTTATCGAACGAGCAGTACTTC.

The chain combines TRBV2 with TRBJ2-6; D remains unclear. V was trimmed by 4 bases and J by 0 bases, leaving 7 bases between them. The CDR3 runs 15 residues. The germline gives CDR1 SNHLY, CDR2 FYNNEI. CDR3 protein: CASSGEISGANVLTF. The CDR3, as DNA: TGTGCCAGCAGTGGAGAGATCTCTGGGGCCAACGTCCTGACTTTC.

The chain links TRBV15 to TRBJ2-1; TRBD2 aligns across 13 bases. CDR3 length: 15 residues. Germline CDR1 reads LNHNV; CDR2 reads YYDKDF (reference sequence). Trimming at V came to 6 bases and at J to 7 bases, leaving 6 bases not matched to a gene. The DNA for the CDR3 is TGTGCCACCAGAACGACTAGCGGGGGGTTAAATGAGCAGTTCTTC. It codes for CATRTTSGGLNEQFF.

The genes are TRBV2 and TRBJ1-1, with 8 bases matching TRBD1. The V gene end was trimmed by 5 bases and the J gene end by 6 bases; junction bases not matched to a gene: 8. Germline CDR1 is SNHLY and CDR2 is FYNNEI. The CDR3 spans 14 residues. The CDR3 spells CASSRGQGFAEAFF. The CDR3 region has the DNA TGTGCCAGCAGTCGAGGACAGGGTTTCGCTGAAGCTTTCTTT. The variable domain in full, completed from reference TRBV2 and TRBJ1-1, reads EPEVTQTPSHQVTQMGQEVILRCVPISNHLYFYWYRQILGQKVEFLVSFYNNEISEKSEIFDDQFSVERPDGSNFTLKIRSTKLEDSAMYFCASSRGQGFAEAFFGQGTRLTVV.

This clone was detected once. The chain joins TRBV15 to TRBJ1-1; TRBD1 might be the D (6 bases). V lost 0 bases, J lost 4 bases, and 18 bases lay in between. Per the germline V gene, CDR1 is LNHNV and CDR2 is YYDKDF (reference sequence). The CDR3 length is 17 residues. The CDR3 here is CATSRDRLGGAGTEAFF. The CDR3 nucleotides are TGTGCCACCAGCAGAGATCGTCTAGGGGGTGCCGGCACTGAAGCTTTCTTT.

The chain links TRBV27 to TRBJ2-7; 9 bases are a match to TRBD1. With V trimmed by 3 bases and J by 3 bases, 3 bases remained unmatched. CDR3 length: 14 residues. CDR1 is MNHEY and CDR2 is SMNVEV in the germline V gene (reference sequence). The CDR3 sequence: CASSLRQGVYEQYF. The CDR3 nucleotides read TGTGCCAGCAGTTTGAGACAGGGGGTCTACGAGCAGTACTTC.

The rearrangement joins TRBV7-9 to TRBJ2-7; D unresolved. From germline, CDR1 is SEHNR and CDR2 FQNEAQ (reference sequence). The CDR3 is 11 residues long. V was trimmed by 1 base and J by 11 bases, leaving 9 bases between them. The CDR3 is CASSLEGREYF. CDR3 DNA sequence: TGTGCCAGCAGCTTAGAAGGTCGGGAGTACTTC.

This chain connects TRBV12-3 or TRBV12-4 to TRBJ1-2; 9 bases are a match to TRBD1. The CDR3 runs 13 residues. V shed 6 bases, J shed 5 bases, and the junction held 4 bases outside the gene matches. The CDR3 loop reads CASRSTGGYGYTF. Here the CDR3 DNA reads TGTGCCAGCAGGTCGACAGGGGGGTATGGCTACACCTTC.

CDR3 residues: CAWSVLVGTGANYGYTF. CDR3 DNA sequence: TGTGCCTGGAGTGTACTGGTGGGGACAGGAGCTAACTATGGCTACACCTTC. The V and J genes are TRBV30 and TRBJ1-2; 8 bases map to TRBD1. V shed 0 bases, J shed 0 bases, and the junction held 9 bases outside the gene matches. CDR1 is GTSNPN and CDR2 is SVGIG in the germline V gene (reference sequence). The CDR3 covers 17 residues.

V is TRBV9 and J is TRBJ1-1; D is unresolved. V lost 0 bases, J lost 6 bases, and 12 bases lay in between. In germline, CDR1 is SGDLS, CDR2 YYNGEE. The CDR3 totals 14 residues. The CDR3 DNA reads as TGTGCCAGCAGCGTAGGCGGTGGAGGTGCTGAAGCTTTCTTT. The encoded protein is CASSVGGGGAEAFF.

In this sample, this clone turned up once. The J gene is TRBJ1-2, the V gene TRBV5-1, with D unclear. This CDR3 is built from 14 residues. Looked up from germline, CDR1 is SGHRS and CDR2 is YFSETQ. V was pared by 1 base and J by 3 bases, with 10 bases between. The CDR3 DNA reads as TGCGCCAGCAGCTTGTTTGGGCAGGACTATGGCTACACCTTC. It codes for CASSLFGQDYGYTF.

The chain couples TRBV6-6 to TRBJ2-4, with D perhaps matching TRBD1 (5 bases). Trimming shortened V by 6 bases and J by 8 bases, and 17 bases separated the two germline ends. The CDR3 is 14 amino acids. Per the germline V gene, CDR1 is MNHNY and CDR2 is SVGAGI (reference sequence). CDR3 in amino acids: CASRWGMGPDIQYF. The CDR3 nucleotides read TGTGCCAGCAGATGGGGCATGGGCCCGGACATTCAGTACTTC.

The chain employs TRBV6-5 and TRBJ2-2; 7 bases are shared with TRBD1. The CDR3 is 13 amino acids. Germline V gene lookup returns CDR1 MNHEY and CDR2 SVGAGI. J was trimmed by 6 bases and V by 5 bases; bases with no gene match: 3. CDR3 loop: CASSRQGAGELFF. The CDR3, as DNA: TGTGCCAGCAGTAGGCAGGGGGCCGGGGAGCTGTTTTTT.

The CDR3 region is CASSISGTGANIQYF. The CDR3 nucleotides are TGTGCCAGCAGCATTTCCGGGACAGGGGCAAACATTCAGTACTTC. This sequence joins TRBV11-3 and TRBJ2-4, with 10 bases fitting TRBD1. CDR3 size: 15 residues. Germline V gene data show CDR1 as SGHNT and CDR2 as YENEEA. The J segment lost 6 bases and the V segment lost 5 bases, leaving 7 bases of the junction unmatched.

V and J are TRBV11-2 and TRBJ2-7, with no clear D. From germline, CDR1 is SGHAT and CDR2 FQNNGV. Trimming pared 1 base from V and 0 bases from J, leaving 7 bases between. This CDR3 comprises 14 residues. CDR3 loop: CASSLAGSSYEQYF. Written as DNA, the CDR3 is TGTGCCAGCAGCTTAGCGGGTAGCTCCTACGAGCAGTACTTC.

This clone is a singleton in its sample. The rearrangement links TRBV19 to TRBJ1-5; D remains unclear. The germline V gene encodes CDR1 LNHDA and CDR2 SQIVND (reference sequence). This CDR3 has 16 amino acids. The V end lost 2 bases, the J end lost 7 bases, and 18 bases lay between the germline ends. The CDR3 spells CASSILSPEARQPQHF. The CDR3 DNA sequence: TGTGCCAGTAGTATACTGTCCCCGGAGGCGAGGCAGCCCCAGCATTTT. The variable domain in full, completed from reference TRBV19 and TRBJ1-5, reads DGGITQSPKYLFRKEGQNVTLSCEQNLNHDAMYWYRQDPGQGLRLIYYSQIVNDFQKGDIAEGYSVSREKKESFPLTVTSAQKNPTAFYLCASSILSPEARQPQHFGDGTRLSIL.

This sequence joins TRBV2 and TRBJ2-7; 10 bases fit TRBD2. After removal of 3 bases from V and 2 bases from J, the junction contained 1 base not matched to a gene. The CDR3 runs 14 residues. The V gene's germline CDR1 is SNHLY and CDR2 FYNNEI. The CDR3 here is CASSDSGGTYEQYF. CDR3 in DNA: TGTGCCAGCAGTGATAGCGGGGGGACCTACGAGCAGTACTTC.

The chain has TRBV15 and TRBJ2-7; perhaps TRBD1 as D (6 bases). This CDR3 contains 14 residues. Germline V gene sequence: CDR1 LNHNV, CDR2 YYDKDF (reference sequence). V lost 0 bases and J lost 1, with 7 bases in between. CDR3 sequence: CATSRDRGSYEQYF. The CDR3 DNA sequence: TGTGCCACCAGCAGAGACAGGGGTTCCTACGAGCAGTACTTC.

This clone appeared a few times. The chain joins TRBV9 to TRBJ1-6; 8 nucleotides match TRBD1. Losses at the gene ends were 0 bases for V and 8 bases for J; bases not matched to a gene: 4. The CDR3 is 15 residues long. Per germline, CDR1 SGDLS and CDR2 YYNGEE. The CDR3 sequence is CASSVDGQGYSPLHF. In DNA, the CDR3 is TGTGCCAGCAGCGTAGATGGACAGGGTTATTCACCCCTCCACTTT. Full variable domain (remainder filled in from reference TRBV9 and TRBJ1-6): DSGVTQTPKHLITATGQRVTLRCSPRSGDLSVYWYQQSLDQGLQFLIQYYNGEERAKGNILERFSAQQFPDLHSELNLSSLELGDSALYFCASSVDGQGYSPLHFGNGTRLTVT.

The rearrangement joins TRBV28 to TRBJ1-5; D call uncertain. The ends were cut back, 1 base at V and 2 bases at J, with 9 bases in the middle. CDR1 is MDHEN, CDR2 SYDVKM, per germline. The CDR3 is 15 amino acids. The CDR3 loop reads CASSLFGNGNQPQHF. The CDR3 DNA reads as TGTGCCAGCAGTTTATTCGGGAATGGCAATCAGCCCCAGCATTTT.